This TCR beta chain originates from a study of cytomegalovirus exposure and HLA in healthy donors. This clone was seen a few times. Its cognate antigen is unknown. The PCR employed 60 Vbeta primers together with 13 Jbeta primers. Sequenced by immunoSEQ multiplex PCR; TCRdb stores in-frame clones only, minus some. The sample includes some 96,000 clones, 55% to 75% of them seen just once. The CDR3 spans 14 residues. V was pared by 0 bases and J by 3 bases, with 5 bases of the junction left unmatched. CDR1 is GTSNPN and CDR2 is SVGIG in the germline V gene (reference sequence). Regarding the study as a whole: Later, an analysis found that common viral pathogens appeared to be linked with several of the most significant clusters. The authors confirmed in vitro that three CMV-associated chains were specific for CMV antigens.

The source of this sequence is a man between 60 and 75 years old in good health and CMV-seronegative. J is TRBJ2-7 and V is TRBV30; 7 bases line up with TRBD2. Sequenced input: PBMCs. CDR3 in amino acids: CAWSVIGGSYEQYF. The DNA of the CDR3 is TGTGCCTGGAGTGTAATTGGCGGGAGCTACGAGCAGTACTTC. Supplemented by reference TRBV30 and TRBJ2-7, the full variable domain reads SQTIHQWPATLVQPVGSPLSLECTVEGTSNPNLYWYRQAAGRGLQLLFYSVGIGQISSEVPQNLSASRPQDRQFILSSKKLLLSDSGFYLCAWSVIGGSYEQYFGPGTRLTVT.